This T cell receptor (beta chain) was profiled in a study of identical twins. TCRdb re-called the 5' RACE reads through MiXCR, storing one row per CDR3 protein. The sample shows fewer than 650,000 distinct CDR3 sequences, 9.6% of them seen only once. The table lists this clonotype with a count of one. One junction end disagrees with the germline gene, perhaps due to a read error. Germline CDR1 reads SGHRS; CDR2 reads YFSETQ. This CDR3 is 16 amino acids long. These records were also assigned to another study, of yellow fever vaccine responses in identical twins.

This chain links TRBV5-1 with TRBJ2-7; D may match TRBD1 or TRBD2 (6 bases each). Sequenced sample: PBMCs. This TCR derives from a woman aged 18-29 years in good health. CDR3 coding DNA: TGCGCCAGGAGCTCGGGGTGGGGGGCGAGCTCCTACGAGCAGTACTTC. Its translation: CARSSGWGASSYEQYF.